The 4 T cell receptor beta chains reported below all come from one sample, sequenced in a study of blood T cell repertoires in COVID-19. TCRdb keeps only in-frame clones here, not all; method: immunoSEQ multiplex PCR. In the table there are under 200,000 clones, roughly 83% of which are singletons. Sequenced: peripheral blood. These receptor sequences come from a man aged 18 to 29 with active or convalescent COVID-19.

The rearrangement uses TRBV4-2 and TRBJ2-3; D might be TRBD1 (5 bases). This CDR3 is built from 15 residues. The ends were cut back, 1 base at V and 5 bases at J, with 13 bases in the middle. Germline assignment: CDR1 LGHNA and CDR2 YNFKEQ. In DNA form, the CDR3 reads TGTGCCAGCAGCCAAGGGGGCACTCTAGGAGATACGCAGTATTTT. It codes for CASSQGGTLGDTQYF.

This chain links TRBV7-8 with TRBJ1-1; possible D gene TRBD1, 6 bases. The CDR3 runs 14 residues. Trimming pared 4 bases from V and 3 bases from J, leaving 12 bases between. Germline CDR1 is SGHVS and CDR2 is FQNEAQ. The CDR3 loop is CASSSYRVDTEAFF. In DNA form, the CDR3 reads TGTGCCAGCAGCTCCTACAGGGTGGACACTGAAGCTTTCTTT. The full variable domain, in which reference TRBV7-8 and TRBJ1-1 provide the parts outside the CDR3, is GAGVSQSPRYKVAKRGQDVALRCDPISGHVSLFWYQQALGQGPEFLTYFQNEAQLDKSGLPSDRFFAERPEGSVSTLKIQRTQQEDSAVYLCASSSYRVDTEAFFGQGTRLTVV.

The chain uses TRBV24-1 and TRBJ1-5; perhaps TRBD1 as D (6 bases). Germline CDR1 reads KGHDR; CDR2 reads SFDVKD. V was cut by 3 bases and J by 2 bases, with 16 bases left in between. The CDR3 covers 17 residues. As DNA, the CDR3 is TGTGCCACCAGTGATCGGTCAGGCGGGGGCGGCAATCAGCCCCAGCATTTT. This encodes CATSDRSGGGGNQPQHF.

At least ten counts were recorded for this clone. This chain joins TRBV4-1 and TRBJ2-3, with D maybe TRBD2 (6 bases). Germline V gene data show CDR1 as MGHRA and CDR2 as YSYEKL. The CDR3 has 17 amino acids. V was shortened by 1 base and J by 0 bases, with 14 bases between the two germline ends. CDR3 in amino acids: CASSQGVAGLSTDTQYF. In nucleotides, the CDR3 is TGCGCCAGCAGCCAAGGAGTGGCGGGGTTGAGCACAGATACGCAGTATTTT.